A selection of T cell receptor beta chains follows, all from one sample in a study of beta chain features in type 1 diabetes. Here immunoSEQ multiplex PCR was the method, and the copy in TCRdb shows in-frame clones only, minus some. The table has about 40,000 clones, around 49% seen once. The sequenced sample consisted of central memory CD4+ T cells from blood. The receptors come from a woman aged 18-30 years in good health. CDR3s include the opening cysteine and the closing phenylalanine or tryptophan. D genes are given only for firm matches. Size is omitted from some rows. Given values are once, few, many or a class for expanded clones.

j_gene	abundance	d_gene	v_gene	CDR3nt	CDR3aa
TRBJ2-1	NA	TRBD2	TRBV12-5	TGTGCTAGTGGTCCATATTCTAGCGGGGTCTCCTACAATGAGCAGTTCTTC	CASGPYSSGVSYNEQFF
TRBJ2-2	NA	NA	TRBV15	TGTGCCACCAGCAGAGATCTCACCGGGGAGCTGTTTTTT	CATSRDLTGELFF
TRBJ1-2	NA	NA	TRBV5-1	TGCGCCAGCAGCTTGTCGGGGATCGACTATGGCTACACCTTC	CASSLSGIDYGYTF
TRBJ2-7	few	TRBD1	TRBV5-4	TGTGCCAGCAGCTTGGGTCGGACAGGGGGTTCCTACGAGCAGTACTTC	CASSLGRTGGSYEQYF
TRBJ1-1	few	NA	TRBV2	TGTGCCAGCCGCTTGGGAGAGAACACTGAAGCTTTCTTT	CASRLGENTEAFF
TRBJ2-7	NA	TRBD2	TRBV6-1	TGTGCCAGCAGTGCGGCCGGGACTAGCTACGAGCAGTACTTC	CASSAAGTSYEQYF
TRBJ2-5	NA	TRBD1	TRBV4-2	TGTGCCAGCAGCCAAGATAAGGGACAGGGCGGGGAGACCCAGTACTTC	CASSQDKGQGGETQYF
TRBJ2-1	NA	NA	TRBV5-1	TGCGCCAGCAGCTTGGCCGGTAGCGTCCACGAGCAGTTCTTC	CASSLAGSVHEQFF
TRBJ2-7	once	NA	TRBV6-1	TGTGCCAGCAGTGAGGCAGGTGGCGAGCAGTACTTC	CASSEAGGEQYF
TRBJ1-3	NA	NA	TRBV5-8	TGTGCCAGCAGCTTGGAATCGGGGTACTCTGGAAACACCATATATTTT	CASSLESGYSGNTIYF
TRBJ2-7	NA	TRBD2	TRBV6-6	TGTGCCAGCAGTTGGGTATGGGCTAGCGGCTCCTACGAGCAGTACTTC	CASSWVWASGSYEQYF
TRBJ2-2	NA	NA	TRBV2	TGTGCCAGCAGTGAACGGTACACCGGGGAGCTGTTTTTT	CASSERYTGELFF
TRBJ2-3	NA	TRBD2	TRBV5-1	TGCGCCAGCAGCATGGGTGGGACTAGCGGGAAGACTAGCACAGATACGCAGTATTTT	CASSMGGTSGKTSTDTQYF
TRBJ1-1	NA	NA	TRBV18	TGTGCCAGCTCACCACCTCAGGCAGATGCTGAAGCTTTCTTT	CASSPPQADAEAFF
TRBJ2-3	NA	TRBD2	TRBV5-1	TGCGCCAGCAGCTTGGAAGTAGCGGGGGGCAGCACAGATACGCAGTATTTT	CASSLEVAGGSTDTQYF
TRBJ2-1	NA	TRBD2	TRBV5-1	TGCGCCAGCAGCTCGCTTAGCGGGAGCGACAATGAGCAGTTCTTC	CASSSLSGSDNEQFF
TRBJ2-5	NA	NA	TRBV19	TGTGCCAGTAGTATAGATCGGCAAGAGACCCAGTACTTC	CASSIDRQETQYF
TRBJ2-5	once	TRBD1	TRBV5-6	TGTGCCAGCAGTTGGGATGGCACAGGGGGTGAAGAGACCCAGTACTTC	CASSWDGTGGEETQYF
TRBJ2-1	medium-sized	NA	TRBV14	TGTGCCAGCAGCCAAGAACCCCCAGGGGCAGAGCAGTTCTTC	CASSQEPPGAEQFF
TRBJ1-1	NA	NA	TRBV30	TGTGCCTGGTCCACAGGGTGGAACACTGAAGCTTTCTTT	CAWSTGWNTEAFF
TRBJ1-1	NA	NA	TRBV30	TGTGCCTTCAAAGGGGACACTGAAGCTTTCTTT	CAFKGDTEAFF
TRBJ2-1	NA	NA	TRBV5-1	TGCGCCAGCAGCTTGGGACTGTACAATGAGCAGTTCTTC	CASSLGLYNEQFF
TRBJ2-7	NA	NA	TRBV12-5	TGTGCTAGTGGTTTAGCCTACGAGCAGTACTTC	CASGLAYEQYF
TRBJ2-5	few	TRBD1	TRBV7-2	TGTGCCAGCAGCTCTTCCGGGACAGGGGGCAGGACCCAGTACTTC	CASSSSGTGGRTQYF
TRBJ2-7	NA	TRBD1	TRBV5-1	TGCGCCAGCTCCCGGGACAGGGAAACCTACGAGCAGTACTTC	CASSRDRETYEQYF
TRBJ2-5	NA	NA	TRBV9	TGTGCCAGCAGCGTAGCCTCCCAAGAGACCCAGTACTTC	CASSVASQETQYF
TRBJ2-1	NA	TRBD2	TRBV4-2	TGTGCCAGCAGCAAAGTTGCGGGGACTAGCGGTAGCTCCTACAATGAGCAGTTCTTC	CASSKVAGTSGSSYNEQFF
TRBJ1-5	few	NA	TRBV30	TGTGCCTGGAGTCGACAGGAGATCATCAATCAGCCCCAGCATTTT	CAWSRQEIINQPQHF
TRBJ2-5	once	NA	TRBV5-6	TGTGCCAGCAGCTTGTGGCAGGGGGAGACCCAGTACTTC	CASSLWQGETQYF
TRBJ1-1	NA	NA	TRBV5-1	TGCGCCAGCAGTGAGCCTAACACTGAAGCTTTCTTT	CASSEPNTEAFF
TRBJ2-2	NA	TRBD1	TRBV12-5	TGTGCTAGTGCCCAACAGGGGGGAGCGAACACCGGGGAGCTGTTTTTT	CASAQQGGANTGELFF
TRBJ2-1	few	NA	TRBV29-1	TGCAGCGTTGACGGCTACAGCAATGAGCAGTTCTTC	CSVDGYSNEQFF
TRBJ2-7	NA	NA	TRBV10-2	TGCGCCAGCAGTCCCTGGCCCCGAAGCTCCTACGAGCAGTACTTC	CASSPWPRSSYEQYF
TRBJ1-1	few	TRBD1	TRBV28	TGTGCCAGCCGCAACAGGGGTGAAGCTTTCTTT	CASRNRGEAFF
TRBJ2-5	NA	TRBD1	TRBV5-6	TGTGCCAGCAGCAAAACAGGGGGCGCAGGGGAGACCCAGTACTTC	CASSKTGGAGETQYF
TRBJ2-1	few	NA	TRBV6-1	TGTGCCAGCAGTGAGATGGGAGGCCGAGGAGAGCAGTTCTTC	CASSEMGGRGEQFF
TRBJ1-1	NA	TRBD1	TRBV19	TGTGCCACGAAAAAACAGGGGTCCGGCACTGAAGCTTTCTTT	CATKKQGSGTEAFF
TRBJ1-2	NA	NA	TRBV15	TGTGCCACCAGCGCGGGGGGGCCTGGCTATGGCTACACCTTC	CATSAGGPGYGYTF
TRBJ1-5	NA	TRBD1	TRBV10-2	TGCGCCAGCGGAGACGGGACAGGTAATCAGCCCCAGCATTTT	CASGDGTGNQPQHF
TRBJ2-7	few	TRBD2	TRBV30	TGTGCCTGGACCGGGGGAGGGGCCGAGCAGTACTTC	CAWTGGGAEQYF
TRBJ1-6	NA	NA	TRBV4-1	TGCGCCAGCAGCCAAGAAGTCCGGGGGGTTCCGGGAGGCACCCTCCACTTT	CASSQEVRGVPGGTLHF
TRBJ2-7	NA	TRBD1	TRBV7-3	TGTGCCAGCAGCTTAACGGGCGGACAGGGTAGTTCGGGAGAGCAGTACTTC	CASSLTGGQGSSGEQYF
TRBJ1-3	few	NA	TRBV10-3	TGTGCCATCGGCAGGGGCTCTGGAAACACCATATATTTT	CAIGRGSGNTIYF
TRBJ2-1	NA	TRBD2	TRBV29-1	TGCAGCGCTTTTGAGGGAGCGGGAGCCCATGAGCAGTTCTTC	CSAFEGAGAHEQFF
TRBJ1-1	NA	TRBD1	TRBV30	TGTGCCTGGAGTGCAACCGGACAGGGGTATATCACTGAAGCTTTCTTT	CAWSATGQGYITEAFF
TRBJ2-1	NA	TRBD1	TRBV7-2	TGTGCCAGCAGCCGCTTGCTGGGACAGGGGGCGAGTAATGGTAATGAGCAGTTCTTC	CASSRLLGQGASNGNEQFF
TRBJ2-1	NA	TRBD2	TRBV11-2	TGTGCCAGCAGACACTTAGCGGGAGGGCTAAGCAATGAGCAGTTCTTC	CASRHLAGGLSNEQFF